This TCR beta chain was profiled in a study of high-grade serous ovarian cancer treatment subgroups listed by TCRdb under 2021. Background on the whole study: Sequencing yielded a mean of around 14,000 reads and around 7,500 unique TCR beta rearrangements per sample. Of the roughly 30 patients in the cohort, some 10 had no residual disease after primary surgery (R0), some 10 were excellent NACT responders, and some 10 were poor NACT responders. One primary tumor sample and two metastatic tumor samples were contributed by each patient, so that about a hundred samples were obtained in total. Under a laparoscopic triage algorithm, patients with high-grade serous ovarian cancer were grouped by complete gross resection or by neoadjuvant chemotherapy response, and the study profiled the TCR beta repertoires of these patients. The paper's findings and limits, for the study overall: Tumors from the same patient had repertoire similarity ranging from 0.11 to 0.79, while tumors from different patients showed almost no similarity. Because bulk tumor TCR sequencing provided no spatial information, insight into HGSC tumor complexity and diversity was limited. TCR clonal relatedness correlated positively with neoantigen level and, by trend, with copy number variation and mutation load from whole-genome sequencing. TCR repertoire analyses were focused on CDR3, and CDR1 and CDR2 were not analyzed.

V lost 1 base and J lost 6 bases, and the count of bases not matched to a germline gene is 2. Spanning cysteine to phenylalanine, the CDR3 consists of 16 amino acids. The retained sequence is limited to the CDR3, 48 bases, with the frame set at the first base. The germline V gene supplies CDR1 MRHNA and CDR2 SNTAGT. In regard to this clone: Its recognized antigen is unknown. No quality values exist for individual bases; no much larger clone is one base distant.

The 85 to 95 tumor samples were subjected to high-throughput TCR profiling using ImmunoSEQ. The published analysis was carried out like this. The repertoire diversity metrics included richness (unique productive sequences), clonality, evenness and relatedness, and the Bhattacharyya coefficient was used to measure similarity between samples. A sensitivity analysis that removed TCRs with fewer than two reads produced consistent conclusions. The immuneACCESS repertoire file appears here via TCRdb, limited to in-frame rearrangements. These files lack a portion of the clones; in checked studies, under half of the deficit traces to unresolved V genes, and the cause of the others is not known. For V, J and clone size, that table is used; D and trimming come from the DNA. The sample profile shows about 36,000 clones; 79% of them were found once. The ten most abundant clones make up over 3% of the sample.

Tumor samples were collected prior to definitive surgery or chemotherapy. Genomic DNA was extracted by the MD Anderson Biospecimen Extraction Resource, and TCR sequencing was done by the MD Anderson Cancer Genomics Laboratory. This receptor was taken from a human donor with high-grade serous ovarian cancer. The rearrangement combines TRBV6-4 with TRBJ2-1, with 14 middle bases fitting TRBD2. What was sequenced was tumor tissue. At the DNA level, the sequence is TGTGCCAGCAGTGACTTAGGGACTAGCGGGAGCAATGAGCAGTTCTTC. Its coded protein is CASSDLGTSGSNEQFF.